Listed here are 14 T cell receptor beta chains from one sample, sequenced in a study of T-cell memory formation after mild COVID-19. TCRdb re-derived calls from the 5' RACE reads in MiXCR, one entry per CDR3 protein. The sample contains roughly 170,000 distinct CDR3 sequences, approximately 18% of which appear only once. Sequencing was done on a sample of PBMCs or a T cell subset sorted from them (not recorded which). The receptors were gathered from a man between 18 and 29 years old who had mild COVID-19 (a few samples of this study predate the infection). Cell type and time point are not known.

The J gene is TRBJ1-4, the V gene TRBV5-1; D gene ambiguous. The germline gives CDR1 SGHRS, CDR2 YFSETQ. V shed 0 bases and J shed 6 bases, with 6 bases lying between them. This CDR3 comprises 13 residues. The chain's CDR3 is CASSLGRDEKLFF. In DNA form, the CDR3 reads TGCGCCAGCAGCTTGGGACGGGATGAAAAACTGTTTTTT.

This rearrangement joins TRBV30 to TRBJ2-1, with 8 bases lining up with TRBD2. This CDR3 is 12 amino acids long. V trimming: 3 bases; J trimming: 12 bases; junction bases outside the gene matches: 7. Germline-derived CDR1 and CDR2 are GTSNPN and SVGIG (reference sequence). The CDR3 coding sequence is TGTGCCTGGAGCGTGCGGGGGGCCGGGCAGTTCTTC. Its protein product is CAWSVRGAGQFF.

In its sample, this clonotype was seen a few times. This rearrangement joins TRBV7-6 to TRBJ1-6; D is perhaps TRBD1 (5 bases). The length of the CDR3 is 13 residues. With 0 bases removed from V and 10 bases from J, the gap between germline ends came to 7 bases. Germline values: CDR1 SGHVS, CDR2 FNYEAQ. The CDR3 is CASSLAGDSPLHF. In DNA, the CDR3 is TGTGCCAGCAGCTTAGCTGGGGACTCACCCCTCCACTTT.

The rearrangement links TRBV20-1 to TRBJ1-2, with 8 bases lining up with TRBD1. The trim removed 6 bases at V and 3 bases at J, leaving 6 bases unmatched. The CDR3 has 13 residues. Germline CDR1 DFQATT, CDR2 SNEGSKA (reference sequence). In DNA form, the CDR3 reads TGCAGTGCCAGCCCGGGACAGGACTATGGCTACACCTTC. Translation: CSASPGQDYGYTF.

As regards this clonotype: One junction end disagrees with the germline gene, perhaps due to a read error. The rearrangement joins TRBV7-3 to TRBJ2-1; the match to TRBD1 covers 9 bases. Germline assignment: CDR1 SGHTA and CDR2 FQGTGA. This CDR3 is built from 13 residues. CDR3 sequence reads: CASSLDRGPERFF. The DNA of the CDR3 is TGTGCCAGCAGCTTGGACAGGGGCCCGGAGCGGTTCTTC. Using reference TRBV7-3 and TRBJ2-1 for the parts outside the CDR3, the full variable domain is GAGVSQTPSNKVTEKGKYVELRCDPISGHTALYWYRQSLGQGPEFLIYFQGTGAADDSGLPNDRFFAVRPEGSVSTLKIQRTERGDSAVYLCASSLDRGPERFFGPGTRLTVL.

The V gene is TRBV3-1, the J gene TRBJ1-2; D remains unclear. The CDR3 has 18 residues. Germline CDR1 reads LGHDT; CDR2 reads YNNKEL (reference sequence). Trimming left V 1 base short and J 1 base short, with 19 bases between. In nucleotides, the CDR3 is TGTGCCAGCAGCCAAGGGACCCCAGTAACTATGATTAACTATGGCTACACCTTC. It yields the protein CASSQGTPVTMINYGYTF.

This chain joins TRBV20-1 and TRBJ1-6; possibly TRBD1 for D (5 bases). V gave up 5 bases and J gave up 2 bases, with 13 bases separating them. This CDR3 region has 15 residues. Germline assignment: CDR1 DFQATT and CDR2 SNEGSKA (reference sequence). This CDR3 reads CSAAGTDPYNSPLHF. For the CDR3, the DNA is TGCAGTGCTGCTGGGACTGATCCCTATAATTCACCCCTCCACTTT.

This chain uses TRBV12-3 or TRBV12-4 with TRBJ1-4; possible D gene TRBD1, 5 bases. V lost 3 bases, J lost 6 bases, and 11 bases lay in between. CDR3 length: 14 residues. The CDR3 sequence: CASSFGGNDEKLFF. DNA of the CDR3: TGTGCCAGCAGTTTCGGGGGGAATGATGAAAAACTGTTTTTT.

This clonotype was detected only a few times. The chain is built from TRBV2 and TRBJ1-1, with 7 bases fitting TRBD1. The CDR3 is 14 amino acids. J lost 2 bases, V lost 9 bases, and 9 bases had no gene match. Germline CDR1 reads SNHLY; CDR2 reads FYNNEI. Here the CDR3 DNA reads TGTGCCAGTATGACCCGGACAGGAAACACTGAAGCTTTCTTT. This sequence encodes CASMTRTGNTEAFF.

This clonotype was recorded a few times. The V and J genes are TRBV5-1 and TRBJ2-3; 10 bases match TRBD2. V shed 4 bases, J shed 1 base, and the junction held 6 bases outside the gene matches. CDR1 is SGHRS, CDR2 YFSETQ, per germline. CDR3 size: 16 residues. CDR3 protein: CASSQERGGGTDTQYF. In DNA form, the CDR3 reads TGCGCCAGCAGCCAAGAGCGGGGGGGCGGCACAGATACGCAGTATTTT.

This clonotype has only a few counts. The J gene is TRBJ2-7, the V gene TRBV29-1; maybe TRBD2 (7 bases). CDR3 length equals 13 residues. V gave up 7 bases and J gave up 2 bases, with 15 bases separating them. Germline V CDR1 and CDR2: SQVTM, ANQGSEA. As DNA, the CDR3 is TGCAGCGCTGGGGGGGGCGGGCCCTACGAGCAGTACTTC. This gives the protein CSAGGGGPYEQYF.

This clonotype was counted only a few times. This CDR3 reads CASSARTGWDYGYTF. CDR3 coding DNA: TGTGCCAGCAGCGCAAGGACAGGGTGGGACTATGGCTACACCTTC. The V and J genes are TRBV5-6 and TRBJ1-2; 8 nucleotides agree with TRBD1. Trimming at V came to 4 bases and at J to 3 bases, leaving 8 bases not matched to a gene. The CDR3 sequence is 15 residues long. Germline V gene lookup returns CDR1 SGHDT and CDR2 YYEEEE. The whole variable domain, filled in from reference TRBV5-6 and TRBJ1-2, reads DAGVTQSPTHLIKTRGQQVTLRCSPKSGHDTVSWYQQALGQGPQFIFQYYEEEERQRGNFPDRFSGHQFPNYSSELNVNALLLGDSALYLCASSARTGWDYGYTFGSGTRLTVV.

The sample holds a few counts of this clonotype. The rearrangement joins TRBV7-2 to TRBJ1-2; D not resolved. V shed 5 bases and J shed 4 bases, with 14 bases lying between them. This CDR3 is built from 14 residues. Germline assignment: CDR1 SGHTA and CDR2 FQGNSA. This chain's CDR3 is CASSILGKGYGYTF. The DNA for the CDR3 is TGTGCCAGCAGCATATTGGGGAAGGGCTATGGCTACACCTTC.

The chain employs TRBV28 and TRBJ2-2, with D possibly matching TRBD2 (6 bases). CDR1 and CDR2 (germline): MDHEN, SYDVKM. The CDR3 extends over 16 amino acids. Between the trimmed V and J ends, which lost 4 bases and 6 bases, there was a span of 18 bases. In DNA, the CDR3 is TGTGCCAGCAGTTCCCCTCCGGGGGAAGCCGCCGGGGAGCTGTTTTTT. This sequence encodes CASSSPPGEAAGELFF.